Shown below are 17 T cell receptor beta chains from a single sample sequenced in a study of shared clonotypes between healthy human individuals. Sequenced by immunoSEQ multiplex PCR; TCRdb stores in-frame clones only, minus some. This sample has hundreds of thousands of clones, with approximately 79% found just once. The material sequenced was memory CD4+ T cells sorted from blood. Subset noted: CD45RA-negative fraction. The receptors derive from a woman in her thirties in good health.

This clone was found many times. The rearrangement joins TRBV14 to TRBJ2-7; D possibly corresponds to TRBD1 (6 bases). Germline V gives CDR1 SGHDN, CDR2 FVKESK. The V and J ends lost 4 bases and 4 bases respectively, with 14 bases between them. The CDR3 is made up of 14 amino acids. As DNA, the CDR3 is TGTGCCAGCAGCCTCTTCGGACAGTCTTACGAGCAGTACTTC. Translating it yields CASSLFGQSYEQYF.

The CDR3: CASSHPGRNYGYTF. CDR3 coding DNA: TGCGCCAGCAGCCACCCGGGACGGAACTATGGCTACACCTTC. This chain joins TRBV4-1 and TRBJ1-2; D may be TRBD1 (5 bases). The V end lost 3 bases, the J end lost 2 bases, and 10 bases lay between the germline ends. There are 14 residues in the CDR3. In germline, CDR1 is MGHRA, CDR2 YSYEKL.

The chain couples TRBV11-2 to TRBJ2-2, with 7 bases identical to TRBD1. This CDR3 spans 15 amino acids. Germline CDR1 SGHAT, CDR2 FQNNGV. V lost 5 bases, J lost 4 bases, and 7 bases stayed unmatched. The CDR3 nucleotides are TGTGCCAGCAGCAACGACAGGGTCGGCACCGGGGAGCTGTTTTTT. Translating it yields CASSNDRVGTGELFF.

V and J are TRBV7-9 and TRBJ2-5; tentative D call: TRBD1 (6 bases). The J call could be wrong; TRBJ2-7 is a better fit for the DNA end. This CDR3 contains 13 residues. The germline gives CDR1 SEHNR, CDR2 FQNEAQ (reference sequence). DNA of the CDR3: TGTGCCAGCAGCTGGGGACAAACCTACGAGCAGTACTTC. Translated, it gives CASSWGQTYEQYF.

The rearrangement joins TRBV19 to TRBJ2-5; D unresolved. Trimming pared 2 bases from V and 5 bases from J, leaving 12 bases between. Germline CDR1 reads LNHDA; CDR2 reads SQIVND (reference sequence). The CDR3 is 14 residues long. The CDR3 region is CASSIRQRWETQYF. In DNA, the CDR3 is TGTGCCAGTAGTATACGCCAGAGATGGGAGACCCAGTACTTC.

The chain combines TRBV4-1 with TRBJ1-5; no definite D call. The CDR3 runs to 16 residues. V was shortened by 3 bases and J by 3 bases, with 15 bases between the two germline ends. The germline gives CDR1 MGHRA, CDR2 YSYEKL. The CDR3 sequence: CASSQTSWRYNQPQHF. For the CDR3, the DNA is TGCGCCAGCAGCCAGACGAGCTGGAGGTACAATCAGCCCCAGCATTTT.

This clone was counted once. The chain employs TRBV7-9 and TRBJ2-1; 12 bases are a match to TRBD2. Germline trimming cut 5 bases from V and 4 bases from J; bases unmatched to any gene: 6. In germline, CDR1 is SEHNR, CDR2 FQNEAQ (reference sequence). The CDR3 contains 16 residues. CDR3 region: CASSGRTSGIYNEQFF. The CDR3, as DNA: TGTGCCAGCAGCGGGCGGACTAGCGGGATATACAATGAGCAGTTCTTC.

CDR3 protein: CASSSVGGTDTQYF. In DNA, the CDR3 is TGTGCCAGCAGTTCCGTCGGGGGCACAGATACGCAGTATTTT. The chain is built from TRBV28 and TRBJ2-3, with D possibly matching TRBD2 (5 bases). The CDR3 is 14 residues long. Trimming removed 4 bases at V and 1 base at J, with 9 bases between. Germline loops: CDR1 MDHEN, CDR2 SYDVKM.

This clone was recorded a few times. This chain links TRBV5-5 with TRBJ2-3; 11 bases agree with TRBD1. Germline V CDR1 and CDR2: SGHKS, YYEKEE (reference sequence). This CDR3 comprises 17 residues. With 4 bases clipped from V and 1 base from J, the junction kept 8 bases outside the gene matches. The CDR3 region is CASSPGQGDTGTDTQYF. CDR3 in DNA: TGTGCCAGCAGCCCGGGACAGGGGGATACGGGCACAGATACGCAGTATTTT.

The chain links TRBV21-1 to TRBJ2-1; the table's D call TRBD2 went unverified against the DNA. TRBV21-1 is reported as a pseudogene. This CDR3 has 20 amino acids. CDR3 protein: CASSKARSGPIETSYNEQFF. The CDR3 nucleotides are TGTGCCAGCAGCAAAGCGCGCAGCGGACCCATCGAAACCTCCTACAATGAGCAGTTCTTC.

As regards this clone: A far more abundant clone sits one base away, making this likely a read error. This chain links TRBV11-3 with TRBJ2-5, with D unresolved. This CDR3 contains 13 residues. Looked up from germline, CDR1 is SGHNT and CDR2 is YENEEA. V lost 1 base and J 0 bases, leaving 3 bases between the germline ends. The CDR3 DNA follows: TGTGCCAGCAGCTTAGGGTACCAAGAGACCCAGTACTTC. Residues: CASSLGYQETQYF.

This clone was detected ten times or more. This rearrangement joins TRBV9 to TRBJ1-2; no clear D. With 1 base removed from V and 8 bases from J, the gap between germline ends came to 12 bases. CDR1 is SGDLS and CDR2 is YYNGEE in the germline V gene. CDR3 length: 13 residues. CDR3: CASSVPPGGGYTF. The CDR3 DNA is TGTGCCAGCAGCGTACCCCCGGGTGGCGGCTACACCTTC.

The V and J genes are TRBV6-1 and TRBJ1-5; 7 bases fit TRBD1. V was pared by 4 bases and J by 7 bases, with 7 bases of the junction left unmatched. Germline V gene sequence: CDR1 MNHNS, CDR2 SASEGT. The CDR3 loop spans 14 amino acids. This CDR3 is CASSVTGEGQPQHF. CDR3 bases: TGTGCCAGCAGTGTAACAGGGGAGGGGCAGCCCCAGCATTTT.

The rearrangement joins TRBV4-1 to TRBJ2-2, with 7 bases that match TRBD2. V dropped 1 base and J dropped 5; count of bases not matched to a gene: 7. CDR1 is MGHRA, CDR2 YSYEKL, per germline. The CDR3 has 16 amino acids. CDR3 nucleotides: TGCGCCAGCAGCCAAGGTCGGACTAGGGGTACCGGGGAGCTGTTTTTT. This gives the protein CASSQGRTRGTGELFF.

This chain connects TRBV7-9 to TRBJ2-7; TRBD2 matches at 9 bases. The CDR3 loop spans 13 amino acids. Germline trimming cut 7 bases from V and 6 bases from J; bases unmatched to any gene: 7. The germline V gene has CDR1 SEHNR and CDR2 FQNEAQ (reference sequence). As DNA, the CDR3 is TGTGCCAGCACCCTTAGCGGGAGTCTCGAGCAGTACTTC. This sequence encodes CASTLSGSLEQYF.

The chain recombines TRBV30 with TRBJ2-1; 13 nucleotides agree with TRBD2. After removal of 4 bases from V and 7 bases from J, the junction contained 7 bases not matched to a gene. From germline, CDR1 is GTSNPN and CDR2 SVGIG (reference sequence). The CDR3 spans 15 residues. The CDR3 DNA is TGTGCCTGGAAACCGGGACTAGCGGGAAAAAATGAGCAGTTCTTC. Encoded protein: CAWKPGLAGKNEQFF.

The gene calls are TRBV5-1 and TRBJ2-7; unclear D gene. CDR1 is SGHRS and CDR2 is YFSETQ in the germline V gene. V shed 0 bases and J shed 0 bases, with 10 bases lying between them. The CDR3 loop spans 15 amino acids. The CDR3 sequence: CASSLVAARSYEQYF. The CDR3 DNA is TGCGCCAGCAGCTTGGTGGCTGCGCGCTCCTACGAGCAGTACTTC.